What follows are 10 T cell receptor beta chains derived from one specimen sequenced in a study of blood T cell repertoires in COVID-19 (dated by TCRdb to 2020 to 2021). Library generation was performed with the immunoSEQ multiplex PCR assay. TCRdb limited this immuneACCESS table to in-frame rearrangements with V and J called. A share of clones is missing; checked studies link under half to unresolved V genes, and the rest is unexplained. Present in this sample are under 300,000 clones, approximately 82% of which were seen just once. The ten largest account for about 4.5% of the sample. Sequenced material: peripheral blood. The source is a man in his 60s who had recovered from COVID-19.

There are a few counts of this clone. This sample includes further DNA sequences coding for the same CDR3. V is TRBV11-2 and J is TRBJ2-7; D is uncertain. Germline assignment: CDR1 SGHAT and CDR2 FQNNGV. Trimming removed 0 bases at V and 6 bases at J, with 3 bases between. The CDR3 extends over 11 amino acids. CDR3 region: CASSLDLEQYF. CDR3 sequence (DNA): TGTGCCAGCAGCTTAGATCTCGAGCAGTACTTC.

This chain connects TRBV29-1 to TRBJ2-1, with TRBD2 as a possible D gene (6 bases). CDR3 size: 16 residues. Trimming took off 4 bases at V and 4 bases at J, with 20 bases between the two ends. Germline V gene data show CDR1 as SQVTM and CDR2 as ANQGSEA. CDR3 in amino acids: CSVVRGEAGFYNEQFF. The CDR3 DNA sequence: TGCAGCGTTGTTCGCGGGGAGGCGGGGTTTTACAATGAGCAGTTCTTC.

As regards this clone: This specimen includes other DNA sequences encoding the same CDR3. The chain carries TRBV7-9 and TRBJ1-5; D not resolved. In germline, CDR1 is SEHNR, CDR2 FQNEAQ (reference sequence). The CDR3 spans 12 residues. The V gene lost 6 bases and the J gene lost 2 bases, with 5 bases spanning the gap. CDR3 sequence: CASRRGNQPQHF. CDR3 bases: TGTGCCAGCAGGAGGGGCAATCAGCCCCAGCATTTT. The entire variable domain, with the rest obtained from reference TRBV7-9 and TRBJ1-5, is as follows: DTGVSQNPRHKITKRGQNVTFRCDPISEHNRLYWYRQTLGQGPEFLTYFQNEAQLEKSRLLSDRFSAERPKGSFSTLEIQRTEQGDSAMYLCASRRGNQPQHFGDGTRLSIL.

For the CDR3, the DNA is TGTGCCAGCAGCTTAGACGCTAGCGGGAGCTCCTACGAGCAGTACTTC. Its translation: CASSLDASGSSYEQYF. The V call is TRBV7-2, the J call TRBJ2-7; 10 nucleotides agree with TRBD2. V trimming: 1 base; J trimming: 0 bases; junction bases outside the gene matches: 3. The CDR3 sequence is 16 residues long. CDR1 and CDR2 (germline): SGHTA, FQGNSA. Drawing the rest from reference TRBV7-2 and TRBJ2-7, the complete variable domain is GAGVSQSPSNKVTEKGKDVELRCDPISGHTALYWYRQSLGQGLEFLIYFQGNSAPDKSGLPSDRFSAERTGGSVSTLTIQRTQQEDSAVYLCASSLDASGSSYEQYFGPGTRLTVT.

The CDR3 DNA is TGTGCCAGCAGCAAGGTCGGACAGGGGGCCTACAATGAGCAGTTCTTC. Amino acid sequence: CASSKVGQGAYNEQFF. This sequence joins TRBV9 and TRBJ2-1, with 10 nucleotides matching TRBD1. V trimming: 4 bases; J trimming: 2 bases; junction bases outside the gene matches: 6. Germline CDR1 SGDLS, CDR2 YYNGEE. The length of the CDR3 is 16 residues.

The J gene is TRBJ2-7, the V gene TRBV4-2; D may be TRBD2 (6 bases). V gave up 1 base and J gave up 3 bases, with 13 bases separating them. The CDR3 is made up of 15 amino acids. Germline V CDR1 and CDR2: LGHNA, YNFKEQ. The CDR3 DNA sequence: TGTGCCAGCAGCCAAGCTTACGAGGAGGGCTACGAGCAGTACTTC. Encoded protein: CASSQAYEEGYEQYF.

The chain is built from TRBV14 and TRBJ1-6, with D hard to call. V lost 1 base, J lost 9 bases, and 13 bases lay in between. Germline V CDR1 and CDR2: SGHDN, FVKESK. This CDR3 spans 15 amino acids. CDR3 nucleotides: TGTGCCAGCAGCCAAGTGTTGGCGGGGTCTTCACCCCTCCACTTT. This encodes CASSQVLAGSSPLHF.

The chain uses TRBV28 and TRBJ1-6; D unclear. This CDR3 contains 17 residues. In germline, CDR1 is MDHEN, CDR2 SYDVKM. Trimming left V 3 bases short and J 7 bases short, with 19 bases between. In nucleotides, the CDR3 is TGTGCCAGCAGTTTGCTTGATGGGCCGGGGATGAATTCACCCCTCCACTTT. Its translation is CASSLLDGPGMNSPLHF.

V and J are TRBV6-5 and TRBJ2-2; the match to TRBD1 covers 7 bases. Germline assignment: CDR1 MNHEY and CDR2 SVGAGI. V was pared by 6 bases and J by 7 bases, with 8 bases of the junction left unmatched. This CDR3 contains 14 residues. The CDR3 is CASRRQGHSGELFF. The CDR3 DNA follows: TGTGCCAGCAGACGACAGGGTCACAGCGGGGAGCTGTTTTTT.

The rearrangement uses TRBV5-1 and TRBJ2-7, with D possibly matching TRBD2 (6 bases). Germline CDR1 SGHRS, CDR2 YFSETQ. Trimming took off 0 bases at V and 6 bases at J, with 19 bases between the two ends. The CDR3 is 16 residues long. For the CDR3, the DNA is TGCGCCAGCAGCTTGGGCCCCTCCGGGACTGACGTCGAGCAGTACTTC. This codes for CASSLGPSGTDVEQYF. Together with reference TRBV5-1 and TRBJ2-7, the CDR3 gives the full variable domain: KAGVTQTPRYLIKTRGQQVTLSCSPISGHRSVSWYQQTPGQGLQFLFEYFSETQRNKGNFPGRFSGRQFSNSRSEMNVSTLELGDSALYLCASSLGPSGTDVEQYFGPGTRLTVT.